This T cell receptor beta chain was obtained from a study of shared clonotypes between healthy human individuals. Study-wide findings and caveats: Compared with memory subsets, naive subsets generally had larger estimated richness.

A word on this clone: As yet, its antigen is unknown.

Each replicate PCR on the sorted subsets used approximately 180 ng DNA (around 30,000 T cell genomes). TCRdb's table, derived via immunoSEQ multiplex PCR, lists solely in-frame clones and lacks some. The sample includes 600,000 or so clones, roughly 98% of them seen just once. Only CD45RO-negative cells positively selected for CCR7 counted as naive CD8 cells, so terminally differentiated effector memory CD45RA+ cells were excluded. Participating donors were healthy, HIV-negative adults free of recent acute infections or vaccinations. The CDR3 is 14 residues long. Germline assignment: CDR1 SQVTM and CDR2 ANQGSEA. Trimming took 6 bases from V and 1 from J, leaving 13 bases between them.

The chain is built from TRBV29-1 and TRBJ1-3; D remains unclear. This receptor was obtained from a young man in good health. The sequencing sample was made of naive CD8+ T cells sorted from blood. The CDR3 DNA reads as TGCAGCGTCCAAAGAGTGGATTCTGGAAACACCATATATTTT. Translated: CSVQRVDSGNTIYF.